This T cell receptor (beta chain) was recovered during a study of spatial heterogeneity in lung cancer (dated by TCRdb to between 2018 and 2021). Concerning the study at large: Beta-chain transcripts were consistently detected in greater numbers than alpha-chain transcripts, which likely reflected higher beta-chain transcript abundance. The study quantitatively compared TCR alpha and beta repertoires across multiple tumor regions, matched nontumor lung and blood in non-small cell lung cancer. The study linked features of the TCR repertoire to counts of nonsynonymous mutations, which were determined by whole-exome sequencing of tumor tissue. Both alpha and beta chains were TCR-sequenced in samples taken at surgery, namely 220 tumor regions, around 70 matched nontumor lung samples and about 52 PBMC samples. In the raw uncorrected reads, each unique combination of TCR and UMI appeared more than ten times on average. The investigation overall reported the following: Ubiquitous expanded tumor TCRs were found in blood more often at tumor resection than at routine follow-up. Additional single-cell paired TCR alpha and beta sequencing was considered necessary to confirm, at a functional level, the hypothesis that regional TCRs recognize regional mutations.

CDR1 SGHTA and CDR2 FQGNSA were looked up in the germline V gene. V gives up 4 bases and J gives up 5 bases, and the segment between their germline ends measures 14 bases. The CDR3 runs 15 residues from the cysteine to the phenylalanine. The retained sequence is limited to the CDR3, 45 bases, with the frame set at the first base. This clonotype was observed at least ten times. Its antigen has not been determined. Base-call qualities are not available, and no considerably larger clone is one nucleotide away. Library preparation was by 5' RACE. Sequencing relied on a NextSeq 500. In the TCR library protocol, a unique molecular identifier was attached to each TCR cDNA molecule so that PCR and sequencing errors could be corrected. On the study's bioinformatics: Decombinator tools were used for TCR identification, UMI-based error correction and CDR3 extraction. TCRs above a frequency of 2 per 1,000, corresponding to the top 1% of the tumor frequency distribution, were defined as expanded. Renyi diversity was computed with the R vegan package after each repertoire had been subsampled 100 times to 5,000 TCRs. CDR3 similarity networks were constructed using string-kernel similarity of amino acid triplets, with links drawn between CDR3s whose pairwise similarity was above 0.82. TCRdb took the public reads, trimmed them with fastp at Q25, ran MiXCR for clone calling and kept in-frame beta chains. Every CDR3 protein is listed once, alongside the most common genes and DNA of its rows. The V and J calls shown here were made by TCRdb, not taken from the authors' results. The sample yields about 22,000 distinct CDR3 sequences; 4.6% were counted once. In total, the top ten clones hold 30% to 35% of the sample.

The sample's time point, from its label and the paper: sample taken at primary tumor resection. For TCR sequencing, whole RNA was extracted from tumor and nontumor lung tissue, or from cryopreserved PBMC samples, and no cell sorting was done. Samples were obtained from 72 patients with early-stage, untreated non-small cell lung cancer from the lung TRACERx cohort. Only patients for whom sufficient RNA was available from at least two tumor regions were selected for TCR sequencing. The chain is encoded by TRBV7-2 joined to TRBJ2-2; the D segment may tentatively be TRBD1 or TRBD2, each giving 5 matched bases. This TCR came from a male donor with early-stage non-small cell lung cancer. The specimen comprised PBMCs, sampled at surgery. Here is the DNA: TGTGCCAGCAGCTCCCGGATGGGGGTAACCGGGGAGCTGTTTTTT. This yields the protein CASSSRMGVTGELFF. With the portions outside the CDR3 filled from the reference TRBV7-2 and TRBJ2-2 genes, the complete variable region becomes GAGVSQSPSNKVTEKGKDVELRCDPISGHTALYWYRQSLGQGLEFLIYFQGNSAPDKSGLPSDRFSAERTGGSVSTLTIQRTQQEDSAVYLCASSSRMGVTGELFFGEGSRLTVL.